Included here is one T cell receptor (beta chain) sequence, with context. Antigen unknown. The PCR employed 60 Vbeta primers together with 13 Jbeta primers. Study processing details: Later, an analysis found about 83 million unique TCR beta chains, and approximately 10 million of these were shared. The assay was immunoSEQ multiplex PCR, and TCRdb's table has in-frame clones only and misses some. V, J and clone size derive from that table, while D and trimming were established from the DNA sequence. The sample includes about 120,000 clones, roughly 69% of them seen just once. The record originates from a study of cytomegalovirus exposure and HLA in healthy donors. Across the study: In an early release, HLA-typed donors contributed tens of millions of unique TCR sequences. Study-level results: The HLA-A and HLA-B alleles of most subjects were reportedly predicted accurately from TCR beta sequences. Equally common other TCR beta chains were less clonally expanded than HLA-associated ones, a later analysis found.

From germline, CDR1 is SGHRS and CDR2 YFSETQ. This CDR3 is 13 amino acids long. The J segment lost 8 bases and the V segment lost 3 bases, leaving 4 bases of the junction unmatched. Sequencing was performed on PBMCs. V usage is TRBV5-1 and J usage is TRBJ1-2; 10 nucleotides align to TRBD1. The receptor's source is a human donor in good health. This CDR3 is CASSSGTGEGYTF. In nucleotides, the CDR3 is TGCGCCAGCAGCTCCGGGACAGGGGAAGGCTACACCTTC.